The 7 T cell receptor beta chains listed next were all sequenced from one sample in a study of T-cell reconstitution after alpha-beta-depleted transplantation in children. The library targeted TCRbeta and was prepared with unique molecular identifiers. TCRdb analysed the PCR reads with MiXCR anew, one entry per CDR3 protein. This table has 530,000 or so distinct CDR3 sequences, about a quarter appearing once. Material: PBMCs, obtained before TCRalphabeta/CD19-depleted stem cell transplant. These receptors were obtained from a boy in the first two years of life with Wiskott-Aldrich syndrome, due to receive a stem cell transplant.

This clonotype was seen a handful of times. This rearrangement joins TRBV20-1 to TRBJ2-1; 8 positions match TRBD2. V lost 3 bases, J lost 2 bases, and 6 bases stayed unmatched. CDR3 length equals 15 residues. CDR1 is DFQATT and CDR2 is SNEGSKA in the germline V gene (reference sequence). This CDR3 is CSASRLAITYNEQFF. In nucleotides, the CDR3 is TGCAGTGCTAGTAGACTAGCGATAACCTACAATGAGCAGTTCTTC.

This clonotype has just a few counts. V gene TRBV29-1 combines with J gene TRBJ2-2, with a tentative D call TRBD1 (6 bases). Looked up from germline, CDR1 is SQVTM and CDR2 is ANQGSEA. Trimming pared 6 bases from V and 4 bases from J, leaving 12 bases between. This CDR3 comprises 13 residues. The DNA for the CDR3 is TGCAGCGTCATAGAAGGGGGCACCGGGGAGCTGTTTTTT. This gives the protein CSVIEGGTGELFF.

This clonotype was seen only a few times. The V call is TRBV5-1, the J call TRBJ2-7, with a possible D match to TRBD1 (6 bases). Trimming cost V 5 bases and J 5 bases, with 14 bases left between them. This CDR3 is built from 13 residues. The germline gives CDR1 SGHRS, CDR2 YFSETQ. The CDR3 protein is CASSWGRGNEQYF. In nucleotides, the CDR3 is TGCGCCAGCAGTTGGGGCAGGGGAAACGAGCAGTACTTC. Variable domain in full (rest from reference TRBV5-1 and TRBJ2-7): KAGVTQTPRYLIKTRGQQVTLSCSPISGHRSVSWYQQTPGQGLQFLFEYFSETQRNKGNFPGRFSGRQFSNSRSEMNVSTLELGDSALYLCASSWGRGNEQYFGPGTRLTVT.

The chain recombines TRBV5-1 with TRBJ2-7; 9 nucleotides agree with TRBD1. CDR1 SGHRS and CDR2 YFSETQ come from the germline V gene. The V and J ends lost 3 bases and 3 bases, in that order; junction bases with no gene match: 10. The CDR3 spans 16 residues. CDR3 region: CASSSTPGQGNYEQYF. For the CDR3, the DNA is TGCGCCAGCAGCTCGACACCGGGACAGGGTAACTACGAGCAGTACTTC.

The V call is TRBV3-1, the J call TRBJ2-7, with D unresolved. The CDR3 is 15 amino acids. Germline V gene data show CDR1 as LGHDT and CDR2 as YNNKEL (reference sequence). The germline V and J ends were trimmed by 2 bases and 0 bases, with 11 bases remaining between them. The CDR3, as DNA: TGTGCCAGCAGCCAAATTGGGCTGCCCTCCTACGAGCAGTACTTC. This encodes CASSQIGLPSYEQYF.

The CDR3 here is CASSRPGGGIEYF. In DNA, the CDR3 is TGTGCCAGCAGTCGGCCTGGGGGGGGTATCGAGTACTTC. The gene calls are TRBV27 and TRBJ2-5; 7 bases map to TRBD2. Germline CDR1 MNHEY, CDR2 SMNVEV (reference sequence). This CDR3 is 13 amino acids long. The junction had 12 bases not matched to a gene; V was cut back by 5 bases and J by 12 bases.

The chain carries TRBV25-1 and TRBJ1-3, with D uncertain. Trimming cost V 4 bases and J 0 bases, with 10 bases left between them. Germline CDR1 reads MGHDK; CDR2 reads SYGVNS. CDR3 length: 15 amino acids. The CDR3 loop reads CASSGGFYSGNTIYF. The CDR3 coding sequence is TGTGCCAGCAGTGGTGGGTTCTACTCTGGAAACACCATATATTTT.